These 6 T cell receptor beta chains originate from one sample sequenced in a study of blood T cells in healthy people across ages. A J-beta primer mix and a sample-barcoded 5' primer were used in a second PCR of about 7 to 11 cycles. Via MiXCR, TCRdb re-called the 5' RACE reads, giving one row per CDR3 protein. The table has hundreds of thousands of distinct CDR3 sequences, about 46% seen once. Sequencing input: blood. The receptors stem from a man older than 75 in good health.

J is TRBJ2-2 and V is TRBV7-9, with TRBD1 matching 9 bases. The CDR3 length is 15 residues. The V gene's germline CDR1 is SEHNR and CDR2 FQNEAQ (reference sequence). Trimming removed 5 bases from V and 5 bases from J; junction bases left unmatched: 6. CDR3 sequence reads: CASSPTGGFTGELFF. CDR3 bases: TGTGCCAGCAGCCCGACAGGGGGTTTTACCGGGGAGCTGTTTTTT.

This clonotype was observed a few times. V gene TRBV10-3 combines with J gene TRBJ2-3; D not certain. Germline values: CDR1 ENHRY, CDR2 SYGVKD. Trimming pared 2 bases from V and 0 bases from J, leaving 9 bases between. The CDR3 consists of 15 residues. The CDR3 DNA is TGTGCCATCAGTGAGCCCCGCTCTAGCACAGATACGCAGTATTTT. Translating gives CAISEPRSSTDTQYF.

The chain uses TRBV12-3 or TRBV12-4 and TRBJ1-1, with D possibly matching TRBD1 (6 bases). Between the trimmed V and J ends, which lost 6 bases and 1 base, there was a span of 12 bases. CDR3 length: 14 amino acids. The CDR3 is CASRSQDRNTEAFF. Written as DNA, the CDR3 is TGTGCCAGCAGATCTCAGGACAGGAACACTGAAGCTTTCTTT.

The V gene is TRBV20-1, the J gene TRBJ1-5; D remains ambiguous. V lost 1 base and J 6 bases, leaving 16 bases between the germline ends. The CDR3 loop spans 15 amino acids. Germline V gives CDR1 DFQATT, CDR2 SNEGSKA (reference sequence). The CDR3 is CSARGRALGGQPQHF. In nucleotides, the CDR3 is TGCAGTGCTAGAGGCCGGGCTCTGGGCGGTCAGCCCCAGCATTTT.

V is TRBV12-3 or TRBV12-4 and J is TRBJ1-2; 8 nucleotides agree with TRBD1. The trim removed 5 bases at V and 4 bases at J, leaving 12 bases unmatched. This CDR3 spans 16 amino acids. The CDR3 region is CASSPLTGVKGYGYTF. CDR3 bases: TGTGCCAGCAGTCCCTTGACAGGGGTGAAAGGCTATGGCTACACCTTC.

This clonotype came up a few times. V and J are TRBV28 and TRBJ2-1; 12 bases map to TRBD2. The DNA end favors TRBJ2-7, so the J call may be wrong. Germline CDR1 MDHEN, CDR2 SYDVKM. The CDR3 is made up of 17 amino acids. The CDR3 here is CASSQGLAGSSYNEQYF. CDR3 in DNA: TGTGCCAGCAGTCAGGGACTAGCGGGCAGCTCCTACAATGAGCAGTACTTC.